This T cell receptor (beta chain) was obtained from a study of T cell responses to AZD1222 COVID-19 vaccine. As to this clone: Its cognate antigen is unknown.

The table came from immunoSEQ multiplex PCR; TCRdb's copy has only in-frame clones and leaves some out. The repertoire holds 190,000 or so clones, with approximately 93% as singletons. Findings and limits, study-wide: Clonal diversity was possibly underestimated; the donors were predominantly white British and more often female. After two AZD1222 doses, spike-specific TCR breadth and depth rose versus day 0. There were vaccine-associated CD4 TCRs across spike, dominant at 160-218 and 743-854. At baseline, seropositivity was found in only a handful of AZD1222 recipients.

This CDR3 has 13 amino acids. Trimming took off 2 bases at V and 4 bases at J, with 7 bases between the two ends. Per germline, CDR1 SGHTA and CDR2 FQGTGA. The sequence derives from an adult who received the AZD1222 COVID-19 vaccine. The source material was peripheral blood, sampled 28 days after the second AZD1222 dose. The chain recombines TRBV7-3 with TRBJ2-3; D is unresolved. The CDR3 coding sequence is TGTGCCAGCAGCTTAGACCCCGCAGATACGCAGTATTTT. The encoded protein is CASSLDPADTQYF.